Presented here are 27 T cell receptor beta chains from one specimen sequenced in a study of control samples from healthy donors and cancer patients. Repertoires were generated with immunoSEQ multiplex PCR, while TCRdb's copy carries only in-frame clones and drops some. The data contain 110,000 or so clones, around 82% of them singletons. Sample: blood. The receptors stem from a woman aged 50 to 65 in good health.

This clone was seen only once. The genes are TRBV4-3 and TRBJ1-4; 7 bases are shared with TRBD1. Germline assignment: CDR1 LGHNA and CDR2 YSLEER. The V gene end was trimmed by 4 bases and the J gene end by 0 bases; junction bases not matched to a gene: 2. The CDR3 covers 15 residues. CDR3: CASSRDSPTNEKLFF. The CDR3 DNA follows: TGCGCCAGCAGCCGGGACAGCCCAACTAATGAAAAACTGTTTTTT.

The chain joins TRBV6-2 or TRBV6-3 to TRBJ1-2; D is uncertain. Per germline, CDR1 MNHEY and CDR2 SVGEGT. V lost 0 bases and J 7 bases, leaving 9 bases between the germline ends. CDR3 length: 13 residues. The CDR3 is CASSYSLNRGYTF. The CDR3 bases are TGTGCCAGCAGTTACTCCTTAAATCGTGGCTACACCTTC.

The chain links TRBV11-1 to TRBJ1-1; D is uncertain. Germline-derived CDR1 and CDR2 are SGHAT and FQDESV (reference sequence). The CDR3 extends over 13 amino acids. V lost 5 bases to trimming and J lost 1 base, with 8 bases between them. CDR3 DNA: TGTGCCAGCAGCGGGGTACAGAACACTGAAGCTTTCTTT. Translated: CASSGVQNTEAFF.

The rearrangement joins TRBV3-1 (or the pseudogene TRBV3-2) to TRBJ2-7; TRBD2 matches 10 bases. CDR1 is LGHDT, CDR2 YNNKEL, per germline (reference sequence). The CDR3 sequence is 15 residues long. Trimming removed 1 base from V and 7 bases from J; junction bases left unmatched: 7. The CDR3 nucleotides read TGTGCCAGCAGCCAAGGGTCGGAGCGGGAGGGGGAGCAGTACTTC. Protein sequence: CASSQGSEREGEQYF.

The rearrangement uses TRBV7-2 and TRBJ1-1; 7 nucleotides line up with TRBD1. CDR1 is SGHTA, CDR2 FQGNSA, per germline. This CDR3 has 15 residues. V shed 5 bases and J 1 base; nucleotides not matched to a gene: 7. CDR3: CASSLDRAQNTEAFF. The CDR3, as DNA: TGTGCCAGCAGCCTTGACAGGGCTCAGAACACTGAAGCTTTCTTT.

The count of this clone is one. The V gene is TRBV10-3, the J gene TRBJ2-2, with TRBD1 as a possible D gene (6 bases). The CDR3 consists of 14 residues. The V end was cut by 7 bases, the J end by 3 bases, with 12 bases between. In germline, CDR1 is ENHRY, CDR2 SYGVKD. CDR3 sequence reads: CAINDKGDTGELFF. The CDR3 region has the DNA TGTGCCATCAATGACAAGGGGGACACCGGGGAGCTGTTTTTT.

CDR3 region: CASSPRKGPGSYEQFF. The CDR3 DNA reads as TGTGCCAGCAGCCCGCGAAAGGGGCCCGGTTCCTATGAGCAGTTCTTC. The V call is TRBV3-1 (or the pseudogene TRBV3-2), the J call TRBJ2-1; possible D gene TRBD1, 5 bases. Germline V gene data show CDR1 as LGHDT and CDR2 as YNNKEL (reference sequence). CDR3 length equals 16 residues. Trimming shortened V by 4 bases and J by 8 bases, and 21 bases separated the two germline ends.

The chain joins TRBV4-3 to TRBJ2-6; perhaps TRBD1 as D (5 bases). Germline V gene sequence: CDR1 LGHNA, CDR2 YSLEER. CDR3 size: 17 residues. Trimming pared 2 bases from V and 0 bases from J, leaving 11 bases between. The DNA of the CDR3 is TGCGCCAGCAGCCAACAAGACAGCCCCTCTGGGGCCAACGTCCTGACTTTC. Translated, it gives CASSQQDSPSGANVLTF.

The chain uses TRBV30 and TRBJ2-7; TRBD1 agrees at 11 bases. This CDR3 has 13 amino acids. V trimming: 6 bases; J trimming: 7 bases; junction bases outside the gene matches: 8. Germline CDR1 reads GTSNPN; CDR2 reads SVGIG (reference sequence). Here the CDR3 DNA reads TGTGCCTGCCGGGACAGGGGGTTAGGTGAGCAGTACTTC. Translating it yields CACRDRGLGEQYF.

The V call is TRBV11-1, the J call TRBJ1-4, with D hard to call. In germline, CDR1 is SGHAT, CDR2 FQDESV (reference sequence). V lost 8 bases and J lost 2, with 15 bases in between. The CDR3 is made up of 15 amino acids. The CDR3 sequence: CASSLMEATNEKLFF. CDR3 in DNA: TGTGCCAGCTCCTTGATGGAGGCGACTAATGAAAAACTGTTTTTT.

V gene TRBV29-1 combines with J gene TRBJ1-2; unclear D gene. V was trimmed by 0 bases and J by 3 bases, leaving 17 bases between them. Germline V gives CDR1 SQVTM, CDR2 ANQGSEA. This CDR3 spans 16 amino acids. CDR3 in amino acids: CSVEDPFAGHDYGYTF. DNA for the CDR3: TGCAGCGTTGAAGATCCGTTCGCGGGTCATGACTATGGCTACACCTTC.

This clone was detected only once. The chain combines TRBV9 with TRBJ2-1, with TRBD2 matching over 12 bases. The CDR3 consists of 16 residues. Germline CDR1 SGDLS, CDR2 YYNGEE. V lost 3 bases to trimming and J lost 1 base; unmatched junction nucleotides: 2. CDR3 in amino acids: CASSAGTSGSYNEQFF. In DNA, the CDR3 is TGTGCCAGCAGCGCAGGGACTAGCGGGTCCTACAATGAGCAGTTCTTC.

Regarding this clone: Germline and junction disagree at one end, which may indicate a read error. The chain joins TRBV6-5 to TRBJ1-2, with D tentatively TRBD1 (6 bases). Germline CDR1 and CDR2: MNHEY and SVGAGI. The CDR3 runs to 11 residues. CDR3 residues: CASSFTGIQFF. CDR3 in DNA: TGTGCCAGCAGTTTCACAGGGATCCAATTCTTC.

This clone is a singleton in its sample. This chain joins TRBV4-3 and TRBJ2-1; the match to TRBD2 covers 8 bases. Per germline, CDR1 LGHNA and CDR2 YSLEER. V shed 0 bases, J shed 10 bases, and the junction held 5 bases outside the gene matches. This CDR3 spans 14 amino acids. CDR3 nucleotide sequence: TGCGCCAGCAGCCAAGATCGGGGGGGCCGGGAGCAGTTCTTC. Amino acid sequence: CASSQDRGGREQFF.

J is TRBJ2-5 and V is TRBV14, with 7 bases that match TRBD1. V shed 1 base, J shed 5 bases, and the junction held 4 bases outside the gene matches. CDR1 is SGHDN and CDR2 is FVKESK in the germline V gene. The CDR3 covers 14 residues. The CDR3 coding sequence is TGTGCCAGCAGCCAAGCGACAGGGTTTGAGACCCAGTACTTC. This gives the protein CASSQATGFETQYF.

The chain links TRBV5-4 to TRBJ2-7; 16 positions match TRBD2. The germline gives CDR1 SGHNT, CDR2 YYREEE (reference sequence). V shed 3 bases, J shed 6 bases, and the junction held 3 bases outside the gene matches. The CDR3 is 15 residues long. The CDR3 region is CASSSGLAGGLEQYF. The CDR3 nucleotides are TGTGCCAGCAGCTCGGGACTAGCGGGGGGGCTCGAGCAGTACTTC.

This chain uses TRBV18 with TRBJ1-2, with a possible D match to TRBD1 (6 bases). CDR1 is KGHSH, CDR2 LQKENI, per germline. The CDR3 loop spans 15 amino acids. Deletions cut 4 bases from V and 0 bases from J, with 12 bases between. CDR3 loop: CASSLPGQPNYGYTF. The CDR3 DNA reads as TGTGCCAGCTCACTACCGGGACAACCTAACTATGGCTACACCTTC. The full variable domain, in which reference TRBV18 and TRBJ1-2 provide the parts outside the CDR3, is NAGVMQNPRHLVRRRGQEARLRCSPMKGHSHVYWYRQLPEEGLKFMVYLQKENIIDESGMPKERFSAEFPKEGPSILRIQQVVRGDSAAYFCASSLPGQPNYGYTFGSGTRLTVV.

CDR3 region: CAGYTEAFF. Here the CDR3 DNA reads TGTGCCGGATACACTGAAGCTTTCTTT. The genes are TRBV5-3 and TRBJ1-1, with D uncertain. TRBV5-3 is treated as an ORF (open reading frame) with a function not yet certain. V gave up 10 bases and J gave up 3 bases, with 4 bases separating them. CDR3 size: 9 residues.

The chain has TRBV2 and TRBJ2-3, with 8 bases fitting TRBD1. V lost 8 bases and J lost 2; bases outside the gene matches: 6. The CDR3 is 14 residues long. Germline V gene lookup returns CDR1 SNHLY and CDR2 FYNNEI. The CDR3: CASVDRVVTDTQYF. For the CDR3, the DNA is TGTGCCAGCGTGGACAGGGTGGTCACAGATACGCAGTATTTT.

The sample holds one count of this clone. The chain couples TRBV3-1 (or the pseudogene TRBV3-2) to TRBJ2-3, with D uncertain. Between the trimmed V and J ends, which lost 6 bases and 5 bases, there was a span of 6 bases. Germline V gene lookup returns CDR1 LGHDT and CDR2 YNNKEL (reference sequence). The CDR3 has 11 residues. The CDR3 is CASRTGDTQYF. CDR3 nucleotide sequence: TGTGCCAGCAGAACGGGAGATACGCAGTATTTT.

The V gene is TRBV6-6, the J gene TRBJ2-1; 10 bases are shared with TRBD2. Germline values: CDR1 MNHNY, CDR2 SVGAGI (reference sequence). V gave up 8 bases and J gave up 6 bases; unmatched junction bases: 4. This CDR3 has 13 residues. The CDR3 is CASYSGRLNEQFF. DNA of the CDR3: TGTGCCAGCTATAGCGGGAGGCTCAATGAGCAGTTCTTC.

CDR3 nucleotide sequence: TGTGCCAGCAGCCCTCGACAGGGGAGGGACTACGAGCAGTACTTC. Translation: CASSPRQGRDYEQYF. The chain is built from TRBV7-2 and TRBJ2-7; a possible D gene is TRBD1 (8 bases). Germline CDR1 reads SGHTA; CDR2 reads FQGNSA. Trimming took 5 bases from V and 3 from J, leaving 17 bases between them. CDR3 length: 15 amino acids.

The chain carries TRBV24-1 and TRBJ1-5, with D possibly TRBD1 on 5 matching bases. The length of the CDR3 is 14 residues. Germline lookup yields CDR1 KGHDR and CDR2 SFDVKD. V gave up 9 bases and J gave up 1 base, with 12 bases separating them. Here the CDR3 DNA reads TGTGCCACCGTCCGACAGTACAGCAATCAGCCCCAGCATTTT. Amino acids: CATVRQYSNQPQHF.

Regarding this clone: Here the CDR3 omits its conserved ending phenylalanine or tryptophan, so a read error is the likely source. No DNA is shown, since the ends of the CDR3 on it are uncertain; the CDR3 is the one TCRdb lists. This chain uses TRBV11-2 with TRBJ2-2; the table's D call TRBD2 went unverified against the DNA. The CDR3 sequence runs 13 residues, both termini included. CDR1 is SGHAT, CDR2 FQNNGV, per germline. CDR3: CASSSVHTGELFS.

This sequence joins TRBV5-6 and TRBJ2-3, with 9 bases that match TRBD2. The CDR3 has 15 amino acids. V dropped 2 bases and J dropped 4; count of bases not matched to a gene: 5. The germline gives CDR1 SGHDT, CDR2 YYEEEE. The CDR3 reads CASSFPSGNPDTQYF. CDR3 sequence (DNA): TGTGCCAGCAGCTTTCCTAGCGGGAACCCAGATACGCAGTATTTT.

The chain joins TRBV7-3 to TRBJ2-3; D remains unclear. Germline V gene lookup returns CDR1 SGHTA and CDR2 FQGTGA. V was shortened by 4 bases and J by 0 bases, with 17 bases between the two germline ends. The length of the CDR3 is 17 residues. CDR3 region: CASSSAPGHRSTDTQYF. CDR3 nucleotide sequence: TGTGCCAGCAGCTCCGCCCCTGGGCACAGAAGCACAGATACGCAGTATTTT. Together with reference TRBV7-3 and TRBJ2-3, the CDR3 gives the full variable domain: GAGVSQTPSNKVTEKGKYVELRCDPISGHTALYWYRQSLGQGPEFLIYFQGTGAADDSGLPNDRFFAVRPEGSVSTLKIQRTERGDSAVYLCASSSAPGHRSTDTQYFGPGTRLTVL.

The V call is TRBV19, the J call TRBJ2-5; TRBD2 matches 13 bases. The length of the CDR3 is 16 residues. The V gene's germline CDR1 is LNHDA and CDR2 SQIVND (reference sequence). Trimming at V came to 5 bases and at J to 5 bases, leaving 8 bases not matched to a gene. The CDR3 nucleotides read TGTGCCAGTAGTTCACTAGCGGGGGGGCCGTGGGAGACCCAGTACTTC. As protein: CASSSLAGGPWETQYF.